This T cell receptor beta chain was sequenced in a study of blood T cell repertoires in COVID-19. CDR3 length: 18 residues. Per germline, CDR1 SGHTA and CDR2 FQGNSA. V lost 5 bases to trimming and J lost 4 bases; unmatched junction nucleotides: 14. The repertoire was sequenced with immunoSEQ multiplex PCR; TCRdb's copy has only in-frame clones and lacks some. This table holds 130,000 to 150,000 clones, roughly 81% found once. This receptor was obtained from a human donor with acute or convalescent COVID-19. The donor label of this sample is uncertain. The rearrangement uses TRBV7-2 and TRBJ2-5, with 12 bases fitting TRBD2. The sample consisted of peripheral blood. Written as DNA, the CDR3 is TGTGCCAGCAGCCCCTACGGGAGGGCTAGCGGGGGGGGAGAGACCCAGTACTTC. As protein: CASSPYGRASGGGETQYF.